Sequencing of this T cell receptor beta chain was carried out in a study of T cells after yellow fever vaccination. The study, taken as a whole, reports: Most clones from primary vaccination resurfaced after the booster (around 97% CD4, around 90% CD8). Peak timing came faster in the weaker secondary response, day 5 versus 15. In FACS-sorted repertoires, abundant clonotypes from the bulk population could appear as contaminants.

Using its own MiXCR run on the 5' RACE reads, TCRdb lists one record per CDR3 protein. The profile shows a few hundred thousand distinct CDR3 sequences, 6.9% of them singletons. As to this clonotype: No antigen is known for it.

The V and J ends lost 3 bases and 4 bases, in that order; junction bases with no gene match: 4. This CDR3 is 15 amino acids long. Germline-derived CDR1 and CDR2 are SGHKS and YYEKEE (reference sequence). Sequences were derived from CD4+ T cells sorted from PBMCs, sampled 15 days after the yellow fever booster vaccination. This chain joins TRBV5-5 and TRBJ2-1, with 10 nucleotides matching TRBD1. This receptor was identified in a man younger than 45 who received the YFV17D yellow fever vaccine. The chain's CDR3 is CASSSGTGAYNEQFF. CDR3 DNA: TGTGCCAGCAGCTCCGGGACAGGGGCATACAATGAGCAGTTCTTC.